The source of this T cell receptor (beta chain) is a study of cytomegalovirus exposure and HLA in healthy donors. Use of 60 Vbeta and 13 Jbeta primers characterized the PCR. The method was immunoSEQ multiplex PCR; TCRdb's version includes in-frame clones alone and lacks a portion of them. The sample records approximately 120,000 clones, about 76% being singletons. Germline CDR1 is MNHEY and CDR2 is SVGAGI. With 3 bases clipped from V and 5 bases from J, the junction kept 10 bases outside the gene matches. CDR3 length: 16 residues. The source material was PBMCs. The sequence was obtained from a woman aged 55-69 years in good health and CMV-seropositive. This chain links TRBV6-5 with TRBJ2-7, with TRBD1 matching over 10 bases. The CDR3 loop reads CASSYLGTGVIHEQYF. Here the CDR3 DNA reads TGTGCCAGCAGTTATCTTGGGACAGGGGTAATCCACGAGCAGTACTTC.